The T cell receptor (beta chain) under discussion was sequenced for a study of blood T cell repertoires in COVID-19. Whole-study context: COVID-19 samples, acute and convalescent, were from the United States, Italy and Spain. T cells, B-cell-depleted T cells, or PBMCs supplied cDNA or gDNA.

Germline V gene lookup returns CDR1 SGHRS and CDR2 YFSETQ. CDR3 length: 13 amino acids. V lost 4 bases to trimming and J lost 3 bases, with 11 bases between them. Original analysis: Nucleated cell counts were estimated from reference gene primer amplification. Libraries were prepared by immunoSEQ multiplex PCR; TCRdb keeps only in-frame clonotypes and omits some of them. V and J calls and clone size are copied from that table; D and trimming were computed from the DNA. The data hold 200,000 to 300,000 clones, with 85% to 90% observed a single time. This clone was counted only a few times. This chain links TRBV5-1 with TRBJ2-7; D is possibly TRBD1 (6 bases). The origin of this receptor is a woman in her thirties or forties who had recovered from COVID-19. Sequencing was done on a sample of peripheral blood. The DNA of the CDR3 is TGCGCCAGCAGCGAGGGACACCTCTACGAGCAGTACTTC. Translation: CASSEGHLYEQYF.